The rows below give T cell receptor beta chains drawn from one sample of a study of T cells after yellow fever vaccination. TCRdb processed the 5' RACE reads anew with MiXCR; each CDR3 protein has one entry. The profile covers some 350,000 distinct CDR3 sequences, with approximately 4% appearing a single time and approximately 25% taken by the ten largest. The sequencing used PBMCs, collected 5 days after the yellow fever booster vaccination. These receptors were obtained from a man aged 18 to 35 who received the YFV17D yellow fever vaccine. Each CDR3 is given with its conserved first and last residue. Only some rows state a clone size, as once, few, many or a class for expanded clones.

CAISVGGPGQPQHF,few,TRBJ1-5,TRBV10-3
CASSLIGGSETQYF,NA,TRBJ2-5,TRBV7-2
CSAKRHNEQFF,NA,TRBJ2-1,TRBV20-1
CSISGWTGGTEAFF,once,TRBJ1-1,TRBV10-3
CSAPTDSYEQYF,many,TRBJ2-7,TRBV20-1
CASSKLPGTGDTGELFF,few,TRBJ2-2,TRBV7-7
CASSEGTFWNTEAFF,NA,TRBJ1-1,TRBV9
CASSPSPGDPYNSPLHF,NA,TRBJ1-6,TRBV7-9
CASSLEDRNTEAFF,NA,TRBJ1-1,TRBV5-1
CASSPRGGGDNNSPLHF,few,TRBJ1-6,TRBV9
CASSLKGRDEKETQYF,NA,TRBJ2-5,TRBV7-3
CASSPALGRGETQYF,NA,TRBJ2-5,TRBV4-3
CASSQDIPGQVMTGELFF,few,TRBJ2-2,TRBV4-1
CASSSLTGWANYGYTF,many,TRBJ1-2,TRBV7-2
CSVEDRGRVYGYTF,many,TRBJ1-2,TRBV29-1
CASSQDETGRGSTEAFF,many,TRBJ1-1,TRBV4-2
CASSALTGTGGSPLHF,NA,TRBJ1-6,TRBV11-1
CASSPGSSGGPGANVLTF,many,TRBJ2-6,TRBV7-3
CSARGPAGWKQYF,NA,TRBJ2-3,TRBV20-1
CASSLDLSGLQETQYF,few,TRBJ2-5,TRBV7-2
CASSQGTNQETQYF,NA,TRBJ2-5,TRBV4-2
CASRDRGSGNTIYF,NA,TRBJ1-3,TRBV12-3/TRBV12-4
CASIHYKGEVSPLHF,NA,TRBJ1-6,TRBV21-1
CASRPGASYNEQFF,many,TRBJ2-1,TRBV7-2
CASSQDDTRGGSDTQYF,NA,TRBJ2-3,TRBV4-3
CASSFSSGTYGYTF,NA,TRBJ1-2,TRBV5-5
CATSRANEQFF,few,TRBJ2-1,TRBV15
CASSSDSKETQYF,many,TRBJ2-5,TRBV5-1
CASSSRDTAAYEQYF,few,TRBJ2-7,TRBV27
CASSSNRDRGYGYTF,NA,TRBJ1-2,TRBV7-8
CASSLDLVVVSQETQYF,few,TRBJ2-5,TRBV5-1
CASSLAEDTQYF,NA,TRBJ2-3,TRBV7-6
CASSDGTGDFYGYTF,NA,TRBJ1-2,TRBV27
CASSLGLPPDTQYF,NA,TRBJ2-3,TRBV5-1
CASSYSYRGLSTDTQYF,few,TRBJ2-3,TRBV6-2/TRBV6-3
CASSLVPGQGFQPQHF,few,TRBJ1-5,TRBV5-5
CASSLVTTDNEQFF,few,TRBJ2-1,TRBV5-6
CASSPGTSGETQYF,NA,TRBJ2-5,TRBV27
CSARGRYHPGTSGTHADTQYF,few,TRBJ2-3,TRBV20-1
CSGEMAVQETQYF,many,TRBJ2-5,TRBV20-1
CASSLEPNLAFF,NA,TRBJ1-1,TRBV5-1
CASSHESFGGTSLTEAFF,NA,TRBJ1-1,TRBV4-3
CSVEPTSGGAGDTQYF,few,TRBJ2-3,TRBV29-1
CASSGGAEDTQYF,many,TRBJ2-3,TRBV6-5
CASSLVGTEGYINQPQHF,NA,TRBJ1-5,TRBV7-7
CASSAPDREANYGYTF,many,TRBJ1-2,TRBV6-6
CSVGQRDLNTEAFF,many,TRBJ1-1,TRBV29-1
CSVEGTGRNEQFF,NA,TRBJ2-1,TRBV29-1
CATAVLIHETQYF,NA,TRBJ2-5,TRBV19
CASSQPRRAAFF,NA,TRBJ1-1,TRBV14
CASRQEIGASQNSPLHF,NA,TRBJ1-6,TRBV4-1
CASSEGLDTEAFF,NA,TRBJ1-1,TRBV7-9